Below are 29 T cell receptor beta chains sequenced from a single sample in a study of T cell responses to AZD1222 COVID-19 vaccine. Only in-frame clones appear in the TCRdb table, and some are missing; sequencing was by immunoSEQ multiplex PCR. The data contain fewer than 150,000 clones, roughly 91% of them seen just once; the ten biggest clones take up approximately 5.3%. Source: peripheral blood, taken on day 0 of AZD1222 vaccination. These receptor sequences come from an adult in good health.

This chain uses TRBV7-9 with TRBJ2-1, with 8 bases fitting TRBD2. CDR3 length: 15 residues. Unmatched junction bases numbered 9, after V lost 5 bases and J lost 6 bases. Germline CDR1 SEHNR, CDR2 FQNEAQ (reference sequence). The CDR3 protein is CASSPPGGTSNEQFF. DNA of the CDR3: TGTGCCAGCAGCCCCCCGGGGGGGACGTCCAATGAGCAGTTCTTC.

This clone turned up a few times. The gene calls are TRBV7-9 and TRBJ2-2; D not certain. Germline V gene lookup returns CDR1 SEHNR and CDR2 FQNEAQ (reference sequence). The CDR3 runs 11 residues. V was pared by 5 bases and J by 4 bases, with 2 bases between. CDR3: CASSLTGELFF. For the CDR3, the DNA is TGTGCCAGCAGCCTCACCGGGGAGCTGTTTTTT.

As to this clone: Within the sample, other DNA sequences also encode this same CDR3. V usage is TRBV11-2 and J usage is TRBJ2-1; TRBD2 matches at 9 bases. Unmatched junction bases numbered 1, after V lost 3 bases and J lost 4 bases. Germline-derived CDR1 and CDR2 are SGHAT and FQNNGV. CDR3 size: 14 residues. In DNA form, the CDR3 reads TGTGCCAGCAGCTTGACTAGCGGATACAATGAGCAGTTCTTC. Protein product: CASSLTSGYNEQFF.

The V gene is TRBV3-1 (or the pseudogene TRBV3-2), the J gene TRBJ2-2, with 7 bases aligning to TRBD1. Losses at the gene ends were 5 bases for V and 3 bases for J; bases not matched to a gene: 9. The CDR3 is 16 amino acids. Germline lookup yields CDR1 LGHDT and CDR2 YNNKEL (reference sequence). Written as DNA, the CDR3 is TGTGCCAGCAGCTGGAGAGGGGGCGGTTACACCGGGGAGCTGTTTTTT. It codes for CASSWRGGGYTGELFF.

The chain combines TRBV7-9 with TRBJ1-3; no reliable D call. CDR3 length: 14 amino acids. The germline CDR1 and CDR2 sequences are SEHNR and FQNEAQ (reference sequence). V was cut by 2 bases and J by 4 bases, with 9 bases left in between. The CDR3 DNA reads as TGTGCCAGCAGCTTATCCCGGCTCGGAAACACCATATATTTT. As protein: CASSLSRLGNTIYF.

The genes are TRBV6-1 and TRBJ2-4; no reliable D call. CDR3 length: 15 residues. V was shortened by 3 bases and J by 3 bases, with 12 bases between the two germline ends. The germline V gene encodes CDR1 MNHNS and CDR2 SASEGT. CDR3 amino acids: CASSDASLGKNIQYF. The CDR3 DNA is TGTGCCAGCAGTGACGCCAGTTTAGGCAAAAACATTCAGTACTTC.

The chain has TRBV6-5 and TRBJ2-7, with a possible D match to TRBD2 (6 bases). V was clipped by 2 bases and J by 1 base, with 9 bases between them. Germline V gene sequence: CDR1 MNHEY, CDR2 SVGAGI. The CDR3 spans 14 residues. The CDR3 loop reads CASSYGRGSYEQYF. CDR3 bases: TGTGCCAGCAGTTACGGGCGGGGATCCTACGAGCAGTACTTC.

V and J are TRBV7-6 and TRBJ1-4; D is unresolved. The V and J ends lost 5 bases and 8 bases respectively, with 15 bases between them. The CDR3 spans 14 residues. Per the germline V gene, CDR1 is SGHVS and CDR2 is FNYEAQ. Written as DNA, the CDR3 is TGTGCCAGCAGCAAAGTGGTAAACCCGGAAAAACTGTTTTTT. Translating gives CASSKVVNPEKLFF. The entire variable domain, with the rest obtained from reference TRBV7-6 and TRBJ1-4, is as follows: GAGVSQSPRYKVTKRGQDVALRCDPISGHVSLYWYRQALGQGPEFLTYFNYEAQQDKSGLPNDRFSAERPEGSISTLTIQRTEQRDSAMYRCASSKVVNPEKLFFGSGTQLSVL.

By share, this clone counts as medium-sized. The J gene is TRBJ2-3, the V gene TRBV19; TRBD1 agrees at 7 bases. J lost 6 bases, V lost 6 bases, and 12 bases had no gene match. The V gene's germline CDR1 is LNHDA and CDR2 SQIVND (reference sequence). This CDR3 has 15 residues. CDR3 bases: TGTGCCAGTAGCTCACAGGGGTTGGGTACCGATACGCAGTATTTT. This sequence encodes CASSSQGLGTDTQYF.

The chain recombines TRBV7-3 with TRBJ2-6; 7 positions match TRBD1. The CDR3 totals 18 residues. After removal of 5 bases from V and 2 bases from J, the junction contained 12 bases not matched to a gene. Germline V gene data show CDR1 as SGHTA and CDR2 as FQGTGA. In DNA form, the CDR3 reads TGTGCCAGCAGCCGTACCGGGCCCCAGGGGGCTGGGGCCAACGTCCTGACTTTC. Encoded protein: CASSRTGPQGAGANVLTF. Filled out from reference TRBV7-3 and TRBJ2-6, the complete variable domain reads GAGVSQTPSNKVTEKGKYVELRCDPISGHTALYWYRQSLGQGPEFLIYFQGTGAADDSGLPNDRFFAVRPEGSVSTLKIQRTERGDSAVYLCASSRTGPQGAGANVLTFGAGSRLTVL.

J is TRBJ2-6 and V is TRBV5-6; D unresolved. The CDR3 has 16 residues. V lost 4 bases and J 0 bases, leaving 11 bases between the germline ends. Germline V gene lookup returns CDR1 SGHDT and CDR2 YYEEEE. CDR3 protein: CASSPDSISGANVLTF. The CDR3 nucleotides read TGTGCCAGCAGCCCTGACTCTATCTCTGGGGCCAACGTCCTGACTTTC.

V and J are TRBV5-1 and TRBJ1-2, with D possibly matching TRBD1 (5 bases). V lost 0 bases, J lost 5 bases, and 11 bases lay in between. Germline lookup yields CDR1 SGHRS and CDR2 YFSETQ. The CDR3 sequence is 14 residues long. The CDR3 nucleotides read TGCGCCAGCAGCTTGGAGGGGATTCAGTATGGCTACACCTTC. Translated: CASSLEGIQYGYTF.

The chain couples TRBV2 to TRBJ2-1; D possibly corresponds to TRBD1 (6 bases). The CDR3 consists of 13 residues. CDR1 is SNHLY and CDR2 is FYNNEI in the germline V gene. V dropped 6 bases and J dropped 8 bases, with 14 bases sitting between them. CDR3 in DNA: TGTGCCAGCAGAACAGGGTTAGGAGATGAGCAGTTCTTC. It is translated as CASRTGLGDEQFF.

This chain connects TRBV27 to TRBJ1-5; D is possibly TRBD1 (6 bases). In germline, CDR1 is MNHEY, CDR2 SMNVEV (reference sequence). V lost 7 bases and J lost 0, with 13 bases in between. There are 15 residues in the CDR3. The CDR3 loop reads CASTPQGYSNQPQHF. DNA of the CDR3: TGTGCCAGCACTCCACAGGGTTATAGCAATCAGCCCCAGCATTTT.

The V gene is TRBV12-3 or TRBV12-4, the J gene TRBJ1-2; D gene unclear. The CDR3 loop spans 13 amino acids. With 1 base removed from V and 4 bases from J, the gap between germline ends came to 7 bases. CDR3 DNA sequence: TGTGCCAGCAGTTTAGGACTCCTCTATGGCTACACCTTC. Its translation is CASSLGLLYGYTF.

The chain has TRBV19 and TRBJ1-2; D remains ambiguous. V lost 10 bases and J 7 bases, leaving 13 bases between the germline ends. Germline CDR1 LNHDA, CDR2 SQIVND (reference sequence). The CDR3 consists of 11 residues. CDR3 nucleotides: TGTGCCACCGGTGGGAGTTTTGGCTACACCTTC. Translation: CATGGSFGYTF.

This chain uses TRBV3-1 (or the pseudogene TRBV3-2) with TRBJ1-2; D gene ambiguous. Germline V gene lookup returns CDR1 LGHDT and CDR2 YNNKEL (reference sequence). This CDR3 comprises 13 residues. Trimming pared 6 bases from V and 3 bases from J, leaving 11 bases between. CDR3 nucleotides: TGTGCCAGCAGTTTGAAGAGGGACTATGGCTACACCTTC. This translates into CASSLKRDYGYTF.

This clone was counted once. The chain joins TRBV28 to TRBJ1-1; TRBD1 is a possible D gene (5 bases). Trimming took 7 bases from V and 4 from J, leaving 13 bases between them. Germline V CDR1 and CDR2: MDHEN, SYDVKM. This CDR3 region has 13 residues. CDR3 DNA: TGTGCCAGCATGGGGGGTGGTGGCACTGAAGCTTTCTTT. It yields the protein CASMGGGGTEAFF.

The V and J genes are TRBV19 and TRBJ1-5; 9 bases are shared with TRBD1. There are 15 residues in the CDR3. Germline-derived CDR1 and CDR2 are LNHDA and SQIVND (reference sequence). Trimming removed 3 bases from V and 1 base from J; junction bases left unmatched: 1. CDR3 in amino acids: CASSMDRGSNQPQHF. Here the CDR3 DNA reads TGTGCCAGTAGTATGGACAGGGGAAGCAATCAGCCCCAGCATTTT.

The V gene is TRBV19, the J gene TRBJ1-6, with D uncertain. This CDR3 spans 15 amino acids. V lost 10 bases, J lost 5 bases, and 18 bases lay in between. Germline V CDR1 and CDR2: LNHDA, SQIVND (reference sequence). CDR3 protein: CATSPEGRNNSPLHF. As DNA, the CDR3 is TGTGCCACCTCCCCCGAGGGAAGAAATAATTCACCCCTCCACTTT.

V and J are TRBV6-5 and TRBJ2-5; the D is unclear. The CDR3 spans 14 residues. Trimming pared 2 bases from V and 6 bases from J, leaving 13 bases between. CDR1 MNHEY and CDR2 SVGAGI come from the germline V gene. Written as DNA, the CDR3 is TGTGCCAGCAGTTACCCTGGGCCCAGGAAGACCCAGTACTTC. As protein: CASSYPGPRKTQYF.

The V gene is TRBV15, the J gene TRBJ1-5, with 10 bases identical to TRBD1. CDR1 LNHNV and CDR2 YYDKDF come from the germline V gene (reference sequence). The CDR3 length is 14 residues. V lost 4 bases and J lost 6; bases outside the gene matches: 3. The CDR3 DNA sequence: TGTGCCACCAGCACTGGACAGGGGGGTCAGCCCCAGCATTTT. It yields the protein CATSTGQGGQPQHF.

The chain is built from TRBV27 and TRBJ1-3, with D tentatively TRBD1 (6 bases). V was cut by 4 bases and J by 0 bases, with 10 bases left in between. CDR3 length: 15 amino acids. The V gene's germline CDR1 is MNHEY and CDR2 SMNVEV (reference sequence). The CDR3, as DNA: TGTGCCAGCAGTTCGTTGGGGGCCTCTGGAAACACCATATATTTT. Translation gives CASSSLGASGNTIYF.

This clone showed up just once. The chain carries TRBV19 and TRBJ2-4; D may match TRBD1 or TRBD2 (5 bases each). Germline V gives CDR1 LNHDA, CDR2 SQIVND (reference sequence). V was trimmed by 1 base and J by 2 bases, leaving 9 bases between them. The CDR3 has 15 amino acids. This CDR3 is CASSIVGDPKNIQYF. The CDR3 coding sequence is TGTGCCAGTAGTATAGTTGGGGACCCCAAAAACATTCAGTACTTC.

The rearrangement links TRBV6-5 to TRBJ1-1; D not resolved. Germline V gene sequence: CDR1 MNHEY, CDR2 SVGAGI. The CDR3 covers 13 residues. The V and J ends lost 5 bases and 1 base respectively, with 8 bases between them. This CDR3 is CASSRKGNTEAFF. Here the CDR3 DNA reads TGTGCCAGCAGTAGGAAAGGGAACACTGAAGCTTTCTTT.

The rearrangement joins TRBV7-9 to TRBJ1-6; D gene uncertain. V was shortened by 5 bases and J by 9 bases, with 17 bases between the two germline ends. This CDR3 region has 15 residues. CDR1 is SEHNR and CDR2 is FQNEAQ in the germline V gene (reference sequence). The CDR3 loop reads CASSLPGGNGSPLHF. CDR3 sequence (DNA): TGTGCCAGCAGCCTTCCAGGCGGGAATGGTTCACCCCTCCACTTT.

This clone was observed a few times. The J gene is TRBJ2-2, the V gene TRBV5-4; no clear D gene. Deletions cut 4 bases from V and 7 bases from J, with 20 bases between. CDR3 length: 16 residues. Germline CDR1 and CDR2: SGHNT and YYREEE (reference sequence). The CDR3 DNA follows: TGTGCCAGCAGCGGCGCCCCTTTGGGCGGAAACGGGGAGCTGTTTTTT. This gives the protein CASSGAPLGGNGELFF.

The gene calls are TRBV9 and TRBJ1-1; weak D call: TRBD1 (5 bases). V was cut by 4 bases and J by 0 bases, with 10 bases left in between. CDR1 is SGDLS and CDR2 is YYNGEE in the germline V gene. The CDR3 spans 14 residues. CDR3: CASSSGNLNTEAFF. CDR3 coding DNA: TGTGCCAGCAGCTCAGGGAACTTGAACACTGAAGCTTTCTTT. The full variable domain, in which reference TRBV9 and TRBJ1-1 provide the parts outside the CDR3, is DSGVTQTPKHLITATGQRVTLRCSPRSGDLSVYWYQQSLDQGLQFLIQYYNGEERAKGNILERFSAQQFPDLHSELNLSSLELGDSALYFCASSSGNLNTEAFFGQGTRLTVV.

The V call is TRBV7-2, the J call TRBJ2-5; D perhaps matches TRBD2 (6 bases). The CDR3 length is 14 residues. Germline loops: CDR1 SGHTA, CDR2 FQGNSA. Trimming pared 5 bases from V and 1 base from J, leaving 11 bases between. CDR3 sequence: CASSPMGGQETQYF. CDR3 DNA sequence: TGTGCCAGCAGCCCGATGGGGGGCCAAGAGACCCAGTACTTC.